This T cell receptor beta chain stems from a study of blood T cell repertoires in COVID-19. Clones were sequenced by immunoSEQ multiplex PCR, and TCRdb holds only the in-frame ones, with some missing. The sample has under 250,000 clones; just under 85% are singletons. The CDR3 runs to 15 residues. Germline assignment: CDR1 KGHSH and CDR2 LQKENI. Trimming shortened V by 6 bases and J by 3 bases, and 18 bases separated the two germline ends. In this sample, this clone turned up a few times. Sequencing was done on a sample of peripheral blood. The chain joins TRBV18 to TRBJ2-7, with D perhaps TRBD2 (6 bases). The sequence was collected from a man over 45 with acute or convalescent COVID-19. The CDR3 DNA sequence: TGTGCCAGCTCCTGGGGATTGGAGGGGTACTACGAGCAGTACTTC. The encoded protein is CASSWGLEGYYEQYF.